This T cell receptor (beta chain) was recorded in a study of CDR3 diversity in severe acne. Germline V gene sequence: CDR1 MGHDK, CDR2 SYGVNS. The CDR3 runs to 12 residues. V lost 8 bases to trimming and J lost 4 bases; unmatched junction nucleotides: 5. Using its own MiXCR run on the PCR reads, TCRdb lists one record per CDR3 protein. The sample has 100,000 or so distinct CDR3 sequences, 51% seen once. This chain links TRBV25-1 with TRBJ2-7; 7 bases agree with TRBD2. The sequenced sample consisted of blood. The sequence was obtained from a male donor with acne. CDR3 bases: TGTGCCAGCGGGAGGGGCGTATACGAGCAGTACTTC. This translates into CASGRGVYEQYF.